This T cell receptor (beta chain) comes out of a study of blood T cell repertoires in COVID-19. CDR3 length: 15 residues. Trimming stripped 6 bases from V and 3 bases from J, with 17 bases between. CDR1 MNHNY and CDR2 SVGAGI come from the germline V gene (reference sequence). Using immunoSEQ multiplex PCR, the repertoire was profiled, and TCRdb retains in-frame clones only, with some absent. The data show around 170,000 clones, with about 83% seen just once and approximately 15% held by the top ten. J is TRBJ1-1 and V is TRBV6-6, with TRBD1 as a possible D gene (6 bases). Sequencing was performed on peripheral blood. The TCR comes from an elderly woman with acute or convalescent COVID-19. The CDR3 nucleotides read TGTGCCAGCAGCCCTAACAGGGTGAGGGACACTGAAGCTTTCTTT. It specifies CASSPNRVRDTEAFF.